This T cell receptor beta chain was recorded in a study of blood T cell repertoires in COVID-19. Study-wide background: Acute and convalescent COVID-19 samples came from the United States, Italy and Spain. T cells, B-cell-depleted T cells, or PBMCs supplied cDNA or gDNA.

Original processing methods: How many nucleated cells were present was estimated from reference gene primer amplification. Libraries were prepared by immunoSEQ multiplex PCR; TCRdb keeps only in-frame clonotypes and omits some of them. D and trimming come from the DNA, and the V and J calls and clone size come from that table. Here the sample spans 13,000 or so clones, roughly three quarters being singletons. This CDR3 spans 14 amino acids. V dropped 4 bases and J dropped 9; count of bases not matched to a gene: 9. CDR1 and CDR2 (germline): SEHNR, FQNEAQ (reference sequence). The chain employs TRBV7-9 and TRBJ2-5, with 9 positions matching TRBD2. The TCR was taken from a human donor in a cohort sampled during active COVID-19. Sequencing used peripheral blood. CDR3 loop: CASSYGTSQGAQYF. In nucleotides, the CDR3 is TGTGCCAGCAGCTACGGGACTAGCCAAGGAGCCCAGTACTTC.